Below, 7 T cell receptor beta chains from the same sample are listed, as sequenced in a study of cytomegalovirus exposure and HLA in healthy donors. This PCR relied on a set of 60 Vbeta primers and 13 Jbeta primers. The repertoire was sequenced with immunoSEQ multiplex PCR; TCRdb's copy has only in-frame clones and lacks some. The sample records 270,000 or so clones, nearly 95% being singletons. Sequenced input: PBMCs. These receptors originate from a girl aged 2-9 years in good health and CMV-seronegative.

The rearrangement joins TRBV28 to TRBJ2-1; D may be TRBD2 (6 bases). The CDR3 loop spans 14 amino acids. CDR1 and CDR2 from the germline V gene are MDHEN and SYDVKM. The ends were cut back, 6 bases at V and 4 bases at J, with 13 bases in the middle. Written as DNA, the CDR3 is TGTGCCAGCAGCCCCACTCGGGGGTACAATGAGCAGTTCTTC. It specifies CASSPTRGYNEQFF. The full variable domain, with the rest looked up from reference TRBV28 and TRBJ2-1, is DVKVTQSSRYLVKRTGEKVFLECVQDMDHENMFWYRQDPGLGLRLIYFSYDVKMKEKGDIPEGYSVSREKKERFSLILESASTNQTSMYLCASSPTRGYNEQFFGPGTRLTVL.

The chain recombines TRBV4-2 with TRBJ2-1, with D possibly being TRBD2 (6 bases). The CDR3 length is 15 residues. The germline V gene has CDR1 LGHNA and CDR2 YNFKEQ. The ends were cut back, 0 bases at V and 5 bases at J, with 11 bases in the middle. For the CDR3, the DNA is TGTGCCAGCAGCCAAGATCTTGGGGGGAACAATGAGCAGTTCTTC. This gives the protein CASSQDLGGNNEQFF.

The rearrangement uses TRBV6-5 and TRBJ2-3, with 9 bases aligning to TRBD2. Germline-derived CDR1 and CDR2 are MNHEY and SVGAGI. The CDR3 spans 14 residues. The trim removed 8 bases at V and 5 bases at J, leaving 8 bases unmatched. The CDR3 sequence is CASRSGGLGDTQYF. CDR3 DNA: TGTGCCAGCCGCAGCGGGGGGCTTGGAGATACGCAGTATTTT.

This clone was picked up one time. The chain joins TRBV11-3 to TRBJ2-7; possible D gene TRBD1, 6 bases. The CDR3 is 13 amino acids. The V gene's germline CDR1 is SGHNT and CDR2 YENEEA. Trimming took 2 bases from V and 5 from J, leaving 10 bases between them. The DNA of the CDR3 is TGTGCCAGCAGCTTAACAGGGAACCACGAGCAGTACTTC. Translation: CASSLTGNHEQYF.

A word on this clone: The junction and the germline gene differ at one end; a read error may be behind it. This chain connects TRBV7-7 to TRBJ2-5, with a tentative D call TRBD2 (6 bases). The germline gives CDR1 SSHAT, CDR2 FNYEAQ (reference sequence). The CDR3 totals 15 residues. The CDR3, as DNA: TGTGCTAGCAGCTTGAGGGCGGGGCCTCAAGAGACCCAGTACTTC. Amino acid sequence: CASSLRAGPQETQYF.

This rearrangement joins TRBV12-5 to TRBJ2-1; TRBD1 aligns across 8 bases. From germline, CDR1 is LGHNT and CDR2 FRNRAP. CDR3 size: 18 residues. V shed 0 bases, J shed 6 bases, and the junction held 13 bases outside the gene matches. This chain's CDR3 is CASGLVPSPGQGTNEQFF. CDR3 in DNA: TGTGCTAGTGGTTTGGTACCATCGCCAGGACAGGGCACCAATGAGCAGTTCTTC.

This clone showed up just a few times. The chain is built from TRBV19 and TRBJ1-2, with D perhaps matching TRBD1 (5 bases). CDR1 and CDR2 from the germline V gene are LNHDA and SQIVND (reference sequence). V gave up 5 bases and J gave up 3 bases, with 10 bases separating them. This CDR3 spans 13 amino acids. DNA of the CDR3: TGTGCCAGTAGTCCGGGGGTGGACTATGGCTACACCTTC. As protein: CASSPGVDYGYTF.